Sequencing of this TCR beta chain was carried out in a study of T cell responses to AZD1222 COVID-19 vaccine. This table comes from immunoSEQ multiplex PCR, and its TCRdb copy is limited to in-frame clones, with some not included. The sample shows about 130,000 clones, approximately 92% of them seen only once. A word on this clone: No antigen is known for it.

Trimming removed 8 bases from V and 2 bases from J; junction bases left unmatched: 6. The CDR3 runs 14 residues. Germline CDR1 is SEHNR and CDR2 is FQNEAQ (reference sequence). Overall study findings and caveats: Nearly half of spike-specific TCRs reportedly target unmutated variant regions. Researchers report vaccine-associated CD4 TCRs spanning spike, with dominance at 160-218 and 743-854. Among the donors, most were white British and more were female, and clonal diversity was possibly underestimated. AZD1222 recipients seropositive at baseline numbered only six or seven.

The chain couples TRBV7-9 to TRBJ2-1; 7 nucleotides match TRBD1. Sequenced material: peripheral blood, taken 28 days after the second AZD1222 dose. This receptor was identified in an adult who received the AZD1222 COVID-19 vaccine. The CDR3: CASRWDSPYNEQFF. CDR3 coding DNA: TGTGCCAGCCGCTGGGACAGCCCCTACAATGAGCAGTTCTTC.